This TCR beta chain was captured in a study of blood T cell repertoires in COVID-19. Background on the study: Donors in the United States, Italy and Spain gave samples during acute or convalescent COVID-19. Sources were T cells, B-cell-depleted T cells, or PBMCs; the material itself was cDNA or gDNA.

CDR1 and CDR2 (germline): LGHNA, YSLEER. The V gene lost 0 bases and the J gene lost 11 bases, with 16 bases spanning the gap. This CDR3 has 14 amino acids. In the original analysis: Amplified reference gene primers provided the basis for estimating nucleated cell counts. Sequencing was performed with immunoSEQ multiplex PCR; in TCRdb, only in-frame clones are kept and a portion is missing. V, J and clone size derive from that table, while D and trimming were established from the DNA sequence. In the table there are some 120,000 clones, roughly 76% of which are singletons. This clone has only a few counts.

This clonotype originated in a human donor in a cohort sampled during active COVID-19. The specimen sequenced was peripheral blood. V usage is TRBV4-3 and J usage is TRBJ1-1; D may be TRBD1 (5 bases). CDR3 DNA: TGCGCCAGCAGCCAAGATCGGGCAGGGCGAGAGGCTTTCTTT. Encoded protein: CASSQDRAGREAFF.